The source of this T cell receptor beta chain is a study of neurological immune-mediated disorders (dated by TCRdb to the late 2010s). About the investigation overall: Among the roughly 34 multiple sclerosis patients, relapsing-remitting MS was present in approximately 31 and secondary progressive MS was present in 3. Peripheral blood TCR-beta repertoires from patients with HTLV-I-associated myelopathy (HAM/TSP), patients with multiple sclerosis, and healthy controls were compared in the study using UMI-based sequencing. The approximately 100 TCR-beta libraries included longitudinal samples, technical triplicates and paired sorted CD4+ and CD8+ T-cell subsets alongside PBMC samples. The cohort included some 68 subjects: about 14 with HAM/TSP, around 34 with multiple sclerosis, and around 20 healthy controls. General study outcomes and caveats: In phylogenetic analysis, the repertoires of 18 of 34 MS patients grouped into a cluster of related CDR3 sequences, which suggests a possible signature at the repertoire level. TCR clonal expansion was greatest in HAM/TSP patients and smallest in MS patients, who ranked below even healthy controls. The MS cluster showed no association with clinical or MRI features, and the authors stated that larger cohorts are needed. Across subjects, expanded clones never shared an identical CDR3 amino acid sequence, which suggests that the TCR-beta repertoires in every group were private.

Unsorted PBMC libraries were generated from 2 million PBMCs stored in RNAlater at -80 °C until RNA extraction. The multiple sclerosis patients were enrolled in a US clinical protocol that evaluated disease progression with magnetic resonance imaging. Peripheral blood was subjected to Ficoll-Hypaque density gradient centrifugation to isolate PBMCs, which were then cryopreserved in liquid nitrogen. The V and J ends are trimmed by 6 bases and 6 bases, leaving 13 bases between them. The germline V gene encodes CDR1 SGHRS and CDR2 YFSETQ. Including the terminal cysteine and phenylalanine, the CDR3 comprises 13 residues. Just the 39-base CDR3 DNA is kept, in frame starting at base 1. This clonotype was counted between two and nine times. Its antigen is still unknown. The input lacks base qualities; no much larger clone sits a single base away. To synthesize cDNA, template-switch 5'RACE was performed with a primer carrying a 10-nucleotide random unique molecular identifier so that each TCR transcript was tagged. Over 170 million TCR-beta sequences, covering 15-18 subjects, were produced in each sequencing run. Total RNA was extracted with the RNeasy kit. The KAPA Real-time Library Amplification kit was used to amplify TCR-beta VDJ regions with primers for the TCR constant region and the 5'RACE anchor. Sample indexes and Illumina adaptors were added in a first PCR, and a second PCR then increased library yield. After Ampure bead purification, the TCR product of roughly 650 bp was size-selected on a 2% E-gel SizeSelection system. Before pooling, libraries had their quality checked on a Bioanalyzer, their concentration measured with Qubit, and their quantity determined with the Kapa Library Quantification kit. Libraries were sequenced paired-end 2 x 150 bp on an Illumina HiSeq 2500. To increase sequence diversity, roughly 24-31% phiX was spiked into each library pool. The published analysis was carried out like this. The quality-filtered reads were processed with the UMI-based MiGEC pipeline, whose error correction step removed more than 80% of the raw TCR sequences. VDJ genes were aligned to IMGT germline references, and each clonotype was defined by a unique CDR3 amino acid sequence together with V-J genes. Clonal expansion, Shannon diversity and CDR3 relatedness were evaluated with VDJtools (CalcPairwiseDistances, ClusterSamples), while phylogenetic trees were built in CLCbio workbench. Clones with at least 8 unique UMIs were defined as expanded, with this threshold being based on coefficient-of-variation modelling across technical triplicates. Through fastp at Q25 and MiXCR, TCRdb rebuilt clones from the public reads, retaining in-frame beta chains. Here each entry gathers all rows of one CDR3 protein and keeps the most common genes and DNA. TCRdb, rather than the study authors, made the V and J calls. In this sample the table shows 100,000 to 150,000 distinct CDR3 sequences, roughly 3.4% of which occur a single time. The ten biggest clones cover about 1.2% of the sample.

The sequence came from a woman in her twenties or thirties with multiple sclerosis. Source material: PBMCs. Recombination joined TRBV5-1 with TRBJ1-5; no D gene can be assigned with confidence. The sequenced DNA is TGCGCCAGCACCCTCAGCCCGGGTCAGCCCCAGCATTTT. It specifies CASTLSPGQPQHF.